These T cell receptor beta chains were read from a single sample in a study of technical replicates of blood from a few donors. Clones were sequenced by immunoSEQ multiplex PCR, and TCRdb holds only the in-frame ones, with some missing. This sample has just over 95,000 clones, with under 97% found just once. The sample comprised T cells isolated from PBMCs. These receptors originate from a human donor in good health. Each CDR3 is given with its conserved first and last residue. Fields, in order: J gene, V gene, D gene, CDR3 DNA, CDR3 protein. The D gene is left open where the match is weak.

J: TRBJ2-3
V: TRBV7-9
D: NA
DNA: TGTGCCAGCAGCTTATCGTGGCGGGAAAGGAGCACAGATACGCAGTATTTT
CDR3: CASSLSWRERSTDTQYF

J: TRBJ2-3
V: TRBV10-3
D: NA
DNA: TGTGCCATCAGTGGGGCGGGGTTCACAGATACGCAGTATTTT
CDR3: CAISGAGFTDTQYF

J: TRBJ1-5
V: TRBV2
D: TRBD1
DNA: TGTGCCAGTAGTCCTCGGACAGGGAATCAGCCCCAGCATTTT
CDR3: CASSPRTGNQPQHF

J: TRBJ2-1
V: TRBV11-2
D: TRBD2
DNA: TGTGCCAGCGGAGTACTAGCGGGGGGCCCCCTCAACAAGGATGAGCAGTTCTTC
CDR3: CASGVLAGGPLNKDEQFF

J: TRBJ2-7
V: TRBV5-1
D: NA
DNA: TGCGCCAGCAGCTTTAGGGGGGGTTTAGGCGAGCAGTACTTC
CDR3: CASSFRGGLGEQYF

J: TRBJ2-7
V: TRBV7-2
D: NA
DNA: TGTGCCAGCAGCTTAGCTCCAGGCAGGGGATACGAGCAGTACTTC
CDR3: CASSLAPGRGYEQYF

J: TRBJ1-1
V: TRBV28
D: NA
DNA: TGTGCCAGCAGTTTAGCCCGACAGAACACTGAAGCTTTCTTT
CDR3: CASSLARQNTEAFF

J: TRBJ2-7
V: TRBV4-1
D: NA
DNA: TGCGCCAGCAGCCAAGATTTGACAGACTCCTACGAGCAGTACTTC
CDR3: CASSQDLTDSYEQYF

J: TRBJ2-7
V: TRBV25-1
D: TRBD1
DNA: TGTGCCAGCAGTGGCGACAGGGAGAAATCCTACGAGCAGTACTTC
CDR3: CASSGDREKSYEQYF

J: TRBJ1-4
V: TRBV5-4
D: NA
DNA: TGTGCCAGCAGCTCCGAGCCAACTAATGAAAAACTGTTTTTT
CDR3: CASSSEPTNEKLFF

J: TRBJ2-5
V: TRBV5-1
D: NA
DNA: TGCGCCAGCAGCCCCTCGGGCACAGGACGCCAAGAGACCCAGTACTTC
CDR3: CASSPSGTGRQETQYF

J: TRBJ2-3
V: TRBV5-1
D: TRBD1
DNA: TGCGCCAGCAGCTTACAGGGGGCTTGGGAGGATACGCAGTATTTT
CDR3: CASSLQGAWEDTQYF

J: TRBJ2-1
V: TRBV2
D: NA
DNA: TGTGCCAGCAGTCCCCCAGGAGTAGCGGAGTACAATGAGCAGTTCTTC
CDR3: CASSPPGVAEYNEQFF

J: TRBJ2-1
V: TRBV5-4
D: TRBD1
DNA: TGTGCCAGCAGCCTGGACAGGAACAATGAGCAGTTCTTC
CDR3: CASSLDRNNEQFF

J: TRBJ1-1
V: TRBV5-6
D: NA
DNA: TGTGCCAGCAGCTCCCTGACAATGAACACTGAAGCTTTCTTT
CDR3: CASSSLTMNTEAFF

J: TRBJ2-3
V: TRBV6-4
D: NA
DNA: TGTGCCAGCAGCGGGAGCGAGAGCACAGATACGCAGTATTTT
CDR3: CASSGSESTDTQYF